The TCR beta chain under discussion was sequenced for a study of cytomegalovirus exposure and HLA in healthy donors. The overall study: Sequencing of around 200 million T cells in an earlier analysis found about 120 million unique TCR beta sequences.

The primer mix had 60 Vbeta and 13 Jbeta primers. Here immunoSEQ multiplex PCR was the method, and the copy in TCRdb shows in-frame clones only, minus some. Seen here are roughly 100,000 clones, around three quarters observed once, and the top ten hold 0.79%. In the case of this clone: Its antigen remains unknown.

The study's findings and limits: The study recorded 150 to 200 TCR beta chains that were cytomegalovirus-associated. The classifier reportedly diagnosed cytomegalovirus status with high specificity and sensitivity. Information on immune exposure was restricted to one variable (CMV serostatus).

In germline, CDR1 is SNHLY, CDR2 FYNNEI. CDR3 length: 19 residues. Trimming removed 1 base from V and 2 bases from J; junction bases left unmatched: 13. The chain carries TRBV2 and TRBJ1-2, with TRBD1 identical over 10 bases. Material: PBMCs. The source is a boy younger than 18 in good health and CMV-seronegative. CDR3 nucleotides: TGTGCCAGCAGTGAAGTGCGGGACAGGGGTCGAGTACCGAACTATGGCTACACCTTC. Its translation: CASSEVRDRGRVPNYGYTF.